This TCR beta chain was captured by sequencing in a study of cytomegalovirus exposure and HLA in healthy donors. Nominally healthy donors provided the samples, though records likely missed some immune exposures. Primers for the PCR totalled 60 Vbeta and 13 Jbeta. Clones were read by immunoSEQ multiplex PCR, and TCRdb kept only the in-frame ones, dropping some. Among roughly 160,000 clones listed, about 65% were seen once. What was sequenced was PBMCs. The sequence came from a woman aged 25 to 39 in good health and CMV-seronegative.

The CDR3 coding sequence is TGTGCCAGCAGCCCGGACTCCGCCCTCCAGCAGTACTTC. Amino acids: CASSPDSALQQYF. The chain employs TRBV7-9 and TRBJ2-7; D might be TRBD2 (5 bases). V was pared by 5 bases and J by 8 bases, with 16 bases between. This CDR3 contains 13 residues. Germline V gives CDR1 SEHNR, CDR2 FQNEAQ (reference sequence).